This T cell receptor beta chain was recovered during a study of blood T cell repertoires in COVID-19. Sequencing used immunoSEQ multiplex PCR; TCRdb keeps in-frame clones, though not all of them. The sample contains roughly 240,000 clones, 70% to 85% of which appear only once. There are 14 residues in the CDR3. Germline V gene sequence: CDR1 LNHNV, CDR2 YYDKDF (reference sequence). Trimming removed 3 bases from V and 6 bases from J, with 14 bases in between. Sequencing used peripheral blood. This chain joins TRBV15 and TRBJ1-2; no firm D call. The receptor comes from a man between 40 and 49 years old who had recovered from COVID-19. The CDR3 DNA follows: TGTGCCACCAGCAGCCCTACGGGGAGGGATGGCTACACCTTC. This translates into CATSSPTGRDGYTF.